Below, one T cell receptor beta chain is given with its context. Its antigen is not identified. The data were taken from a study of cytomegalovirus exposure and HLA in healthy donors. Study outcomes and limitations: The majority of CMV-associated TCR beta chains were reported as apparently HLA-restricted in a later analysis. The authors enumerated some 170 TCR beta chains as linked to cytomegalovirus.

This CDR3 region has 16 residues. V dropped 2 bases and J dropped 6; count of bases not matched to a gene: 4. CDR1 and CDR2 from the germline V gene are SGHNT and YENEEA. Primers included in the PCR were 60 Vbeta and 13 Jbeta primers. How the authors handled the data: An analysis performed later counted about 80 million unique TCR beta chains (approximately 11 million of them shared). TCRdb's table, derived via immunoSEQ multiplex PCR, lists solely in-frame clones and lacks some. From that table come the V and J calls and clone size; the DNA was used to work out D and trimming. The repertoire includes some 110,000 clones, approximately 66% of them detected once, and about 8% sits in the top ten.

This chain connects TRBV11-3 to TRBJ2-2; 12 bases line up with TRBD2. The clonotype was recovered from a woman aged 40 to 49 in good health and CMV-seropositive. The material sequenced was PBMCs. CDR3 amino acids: CASSLFLAGGPGELFF. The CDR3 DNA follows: TGTGCCAGCAGCTTATTTCTAGCGGGGGGGCCCGGGGAGCTGTTTTTT.